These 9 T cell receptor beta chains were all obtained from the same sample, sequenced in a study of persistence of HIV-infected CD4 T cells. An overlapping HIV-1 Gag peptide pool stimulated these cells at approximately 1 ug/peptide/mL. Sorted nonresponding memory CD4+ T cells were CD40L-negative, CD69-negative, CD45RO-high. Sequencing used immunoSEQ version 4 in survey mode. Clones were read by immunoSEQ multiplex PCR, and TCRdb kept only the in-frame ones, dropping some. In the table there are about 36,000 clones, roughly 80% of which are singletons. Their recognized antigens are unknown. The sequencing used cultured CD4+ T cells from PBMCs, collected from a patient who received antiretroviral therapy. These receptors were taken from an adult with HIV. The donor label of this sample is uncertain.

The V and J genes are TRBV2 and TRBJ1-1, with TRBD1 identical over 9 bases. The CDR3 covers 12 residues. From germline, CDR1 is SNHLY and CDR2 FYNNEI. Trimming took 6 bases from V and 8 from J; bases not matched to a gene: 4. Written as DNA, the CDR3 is TGTGCCAGCAGAGATGACAGGGGGGAAGCTTTCTTT. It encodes CASRDDRGEAFF.

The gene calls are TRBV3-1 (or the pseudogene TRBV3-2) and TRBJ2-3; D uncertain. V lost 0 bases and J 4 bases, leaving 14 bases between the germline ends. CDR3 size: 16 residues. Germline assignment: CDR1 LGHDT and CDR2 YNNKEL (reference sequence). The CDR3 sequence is CASSQDKEGFADTQYF. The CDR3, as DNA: TGTGCCAGCAGCCAAGATAAGGAAGGATTTGCAGATACGCAGTATTTT.

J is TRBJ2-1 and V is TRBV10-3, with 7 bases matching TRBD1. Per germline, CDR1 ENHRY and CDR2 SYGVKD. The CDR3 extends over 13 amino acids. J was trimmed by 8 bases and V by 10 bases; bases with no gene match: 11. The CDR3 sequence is CATLERQGYEQFF. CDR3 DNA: TGTGCCACTCTTGAGAGACAGGGTTATGAGCAGTTCTTC.

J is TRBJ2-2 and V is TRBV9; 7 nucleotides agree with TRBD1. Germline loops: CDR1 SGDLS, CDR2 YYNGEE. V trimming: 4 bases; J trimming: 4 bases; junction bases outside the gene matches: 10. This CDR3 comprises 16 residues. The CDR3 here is CASSRTDTGATGELFF. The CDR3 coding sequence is TGTGCCAGCAGCCGAACTGACACAGGGGCCACCGGGGAGCTGTTTTTT.

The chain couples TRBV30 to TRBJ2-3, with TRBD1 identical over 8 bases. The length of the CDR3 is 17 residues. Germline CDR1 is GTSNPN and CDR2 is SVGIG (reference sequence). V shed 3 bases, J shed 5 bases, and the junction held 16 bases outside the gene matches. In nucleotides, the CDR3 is TGTGCCTGGAGCCGCCGGAGACAGGGGATAAGTGGAGATACGCAGTATTTT. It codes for CAWSRRRQGISGDTQYF.

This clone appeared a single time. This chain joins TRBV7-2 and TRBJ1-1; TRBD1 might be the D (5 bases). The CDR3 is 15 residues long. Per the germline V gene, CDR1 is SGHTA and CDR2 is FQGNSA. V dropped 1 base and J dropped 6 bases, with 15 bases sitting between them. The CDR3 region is CASSLVGQGAAEAFF. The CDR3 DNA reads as TGTGCCAGCAGCTTAGTCGGCCAGGGTGCGGCTGAAGCTTTCTTT.

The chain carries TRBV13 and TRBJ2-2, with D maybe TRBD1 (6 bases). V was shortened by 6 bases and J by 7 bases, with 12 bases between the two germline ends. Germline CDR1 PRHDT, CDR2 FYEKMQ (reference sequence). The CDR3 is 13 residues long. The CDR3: CASRLDRNGELFF. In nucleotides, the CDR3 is TGTGCCAGCAGACTCGACAGGAACGGGGAGCTGTTTTTT.

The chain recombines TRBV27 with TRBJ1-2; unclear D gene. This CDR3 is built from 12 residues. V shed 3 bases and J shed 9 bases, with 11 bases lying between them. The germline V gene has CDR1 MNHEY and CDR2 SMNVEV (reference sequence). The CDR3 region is CASSFGEGSYTF. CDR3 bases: TGTGCCAGCAGTTTCGGTGAAGGCAGCTACACCTTC.

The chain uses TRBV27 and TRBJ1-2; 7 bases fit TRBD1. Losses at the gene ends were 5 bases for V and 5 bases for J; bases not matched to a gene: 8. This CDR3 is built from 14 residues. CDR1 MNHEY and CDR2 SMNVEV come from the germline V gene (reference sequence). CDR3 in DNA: TGTGCCAGCAGTCCGTACAGGGGAGGGTATGGCTACACCTTC. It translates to CASSPYRGGYGYTF.